A single sample is the source of the 13 T cell receptor beta chains below, sequenced in a study of cytomegalovirus exposure and HLA in healthy donors. PCR was performed using 60 Vbeta and 13 Jbeta primers. TCRdb keeps only in-frame clones here, not all; method: immunoSEQ multiplex PCR. In the table there are 35,000 to 55,000 clones, roughly 80% of which are singletons. The sequencing sample was made of PBMCs. These receptors were taken from a man in his thirties or forties in good health and CMV-seronegative.

The CDR3: CASRDDRGHSYEQYF. Here the CDR3 DNA reads TGTGCCAGTAGGGACGACAGGGGCCATAGCTACGAGCAGTACTTC. The chain combines TRBV19 with TRBJ2-7, with 8 bases identical to TRBD1. The CDR3 is 15 residues long. CDR1 is LNHDA and CDR2 is SQIVND in the germline V gene (reference sequence). V lost 6 bases, J lost 3 bases, and 10 bases stayed unmatched.

This sequence joins TRBV18 and TRBJ1-1; the match to TRBD1 covers 9 bases. Germline assignment: CDR1 KGHSH and CDR2 LQKENI. CDR3 length equals 14 residues. The V and J ends lost 3 bases and 4 bases, in that order; junction bases with no gene match: 3. CDR3 nucleotides: TGTGCCAGCTCACCCGGGACAGGGCGCACTGAAGCTTTCTTT. It yields the protein CASSPGTGRTEAFF.

This chain links TRBV6-5 with TRBJ1-6, with 7 bases matching TRBD1. The CDR3 runs to 14 residues. The germline V gene encodes CDR1 MNHEY and CDR2 SVGAGI. Losses at the gene ends were 6 bases for V and 5 bases for J; bases not matched to a gene: 4. CDR3 bases: TGTGCCAGCAGCCGACAGGGTGATAATTCACCCCTCCACTTT. Amino acids: CASSRQGDNSPLHF.

This clone was counted once. The rearrangement joins TRBV30 to TRBJ2-1, with 9 bases identical to TRBD2. J was trimmed by 0 bases and V by 1 base; bases with no gene match: 4. From germline, CDR1 is GTSNPN and CDR2 SVGIG (reference sequence). The length of the CDR3 is 16 residues. The CDR3 nucleotides are TGTGCCTGGAGTGACCTAGCGGGGAGCTCCTACAATGAGCAGTTCTTC. Its translation is CAWSDLAGSSYNEQFF. Full variable domain (outside the CDR3, taken from reference TRBV30 and TRBJ2-1): SQTIHQWPATLVQPVGSPLSLECTVEGTSNPNLYWYRQAAGRGLQLLFYSVGIGQISSEVPQNLSASRPQDRQFILSSKKLLLSDSGFYLCAWSDLAGSSYNEQFFGPGTRLTVL.

The chain recombines TRBV21-1 with TRBJ2-1; the D call in the table, TRBD1, was not verified against the DNA. TRBV21-1 is assigned pseudogene status. This CDR3 is built from 15 residues. The CDR3 DNA reads TGTGCCAGCAGTCCCGTCGCGCAGGGGCCCAATGAGCAGTTCTTC. Amino acids: CASSPVAQGPNEQFF.

The chain employs TRBV7-3 and TRBJ1-6; D is uncertain. The CDR3 loop spans 13 amino acids. V lost 8 bases and J 10 bases, leaving 15 bases between the germline ends. Germline-derived CDR1 and CDR2 are SGHTA and FQGTGA. CDR3 nucleotide sequence: TGTGCCAGCTCCCTCAGACGAGGCTCACCCCTCCACTTT. It encodes CASSLRRGSPLHF. Complete variable domain (other parts from reference TRBV7-3 and TRBJ1-6): GAGVSQTPSNKVTEKGKYVELRCDPISGHTALYWYRQSLGQGPEFLIYFQGTGAADDSGLPNDRFFAVRPEGSVSTLKIQRTERGDSAVYLCASSLRRGSPLHFGNGTRLTVT.

The table lists this clone with a count of one. The chain is built from TRBV23-1 and TRBJ1-6, with TRBD1 as a possible D gene (5 bases). TRBV23-1 is known as an ORF, though its function is uncertain. CDR3 length equals 14 residues. Trimming took off 8 bases at V and 4 bases at J, with 12 bases between the two ends. Here the CDR3 DNA reads TGCGCCAGCCTCGACAGCCAATATAATTCACCCCTCCACTTT. It yields the protein CASLDSQYNSPLHF.

The rearrangement joins TRBV6-1 to TRBJ2-7; weak D call: TRBD2 (6 bases). V was pared by 0 bases and J by 5 bases, with 17 bases between. CDR3 length equals 16 residues. Germline V CDR1 and CDR2: MNHNS, SASEGT. Here the CDR3 DNA reads TGTGCCAGCAGTGAAGCGGGGGGTTTCTCGGGGAACGAGCAGTACTTC. Its translation: CASSEAGGFSGNEQYF.

Only a few counts were recorded for this clone. The chain links TRBV28 to TRBJ2-2; possibly TRBD2 for D (5 bases). The V and J ends lost 6 bases and 5 bases respectively, with 16 bases between them. Germline V gene sequence: CDR1 MDHEN, CDR2 SYDVKM. CDR3 length equals 15 residues. CDR3 residues: CASSPGFLGTGELFF. The CDR3 DNA is TGTGCCAGCAGCCCGGGGTTCCTCGGGACCGGGGAGCTGTTTTTT. The full variable domain, its missing parts supplied by reference TRBV28 and TRBJ2-2, is DVKVTQSSRYLVKRTGEKVFLECVQDMDHENMFWYRQDPGLGLRLIYFSYDVKMKEKGDIPEGYSVSREKKERFSLILESASTNQTSMYLCASSPGFLGTGELFFGEGSRLTVL.

This clone was found a few times. CDR3 DNA: TGTGCCAGCAGTGTGGAGAGGGGCAATCAGCCCCAGCATTTT. Translated, it gives CASSVERGNQPQHF. The rearrangement uses TRBV2 and TRBJ1-5; D unclear. The CDR3 is 14 residues long. The ends were cut back, 4 bases at V and 2 bases at J, with 9 bases in the middle. Germline V CDR1 and CDR2: SNHLY, FYNNEI.

CDR3 sequence: CASSPDRGFVDTQYF. The CDR3 DNA sequence: TGTGCCAGCAGCCCCGATCGGGGGTTCGTGGATACGCAGTATTTT. The genes are TRBV7-3 and TRBJ2-3, with D possibly being TRBD2 (6 bases). Trimming left V 5 bases short and J 6 bases short, with 18 bases between. This CDR3 region has 15 residues. CDR1 and CDR2 from the germline V gene are SGHTA and FQGTGA.

The V call is TRBV30, the J call TRBJ1-5; TRBD1 agrees at 9 bases. The CDR3 has 16 residues. V lost 0 bases to trimming and J lost 6 bases; unmatched junction nucleotides: 9. Germline CDR1 is GTSNPN and CDR2 is SVGIG (reference sequence). The CDR3 protein is CAWSVRDRGFGQPQHF. In DNA, the CDR3 is TGTGCCTGGAGTGTTCGAGACAGGGGGTTCGGTCAGCCCCAGCATTTT. The full variable domain, completed using reference TRBV30 and TRBJ1-5, is SQTIHQWPATLVQPVGSPLSLECTVEGTSNPNLYWYRQAAGRGLQLLFYSVGIGQISSEVPQNLSASRPQDRQFILSSKKLLLSDSGFYLCAWSVRDRGFGQPQHFGDGTRLSIL.

This chain joins TRBV19 and TRBJ2-7; 10 bases are shared with TRBD2. V dropped 5 bases and J dropped 2; count of bases not matched to a gene: 6. Germline V CDR1 and CDR2: LNHDA, SQIVND (reference sequence). This CDR3 contains 15 residues. The CDR3 region has the DNA TGTGCCAGTAGTCCCTGGACTAGCGGAACCTACGAGCAGTACTTC. It yields the protein CASSPWTSGTYEQYF.